This T cell receptor (beta chain) was recovered during a study of lymphopenia after photon versus proton radiotherapy. Trimming shortened V by 2 bases and J by 0 bases, and 15 bases separated the two germline ends. Germline CDR1 is SGHRS and CDR2 is YFSETQ. The length of the CDR3 is 17 residues. TCRdb's copy holds only in-frame clones and misses some; the assay was immunoSEQ multiplex PCR. The sample has fewer than 45,000 clones, around 84% seen once; the top ten hold over 9%. V is TRBV5-1 and J is TRBJ1-3, with D uncertain. The origin of this receptor is a woman in her seventies with pancreatic cancer. Some clones in this sample may be carry-over from other donors' samples. The sequencing here drew on peripheral blood, taken from a patient treated with proton-based radiotherapy. CDR3 loop: CASSLGSGTSSGNTIYF. CDR3 DNA sequence: TGCGCCAGCAGCTTAGGTTCAGGAACGAGCTCTGGAAACACCATATATTTT. The full variable domain, in which reference TRBV5-1 and TRBJ1-3 provide the parts outside the CDR3, is KAGVTQTPRYLIKTRGQQVTLSCSPISGHRSVSWYQQTPGQGLQFLFEYFSETQRNKGNFPGRFSGRQFSNSRSEMNVSTLELGDSALYLCASSLGSGTSSGNTIYFGEGSWLTVV.